The clone carrying this TCR beta chain has a handful of counts. Its antigen remains unidentified. This specimen comes from a study of shared clonotypes between healthy human individuals. CDR3 length equals 16 residues. Unmatched junction bases numbered 16, after V lost 6 bases and J lost 8 bases. The germline V gene has CDR1 SGHTA and CDR2 FQGNSA. As handled by the study authors: Quality scores were absent from the junction-only immunoSEQ sequences, so filtering differed. TCRdb's table, derived via immunoSEQ multiplex PCR, lists solely in-frame clones and lacks some. The DNA was the basis for D and trimming; V, J and clone size are from that table. The sample contains 550,000 to 850,000 clones, over 65% of which appear only once. Overall study results and limits: Among the subsets, naive ones generally showed larger estimated richness than memory ones. Several donors shared around 5.1% of their naive CD4 clonotypes.

V usage is TRBV7-2 and J usage is TRBJ2-1; TRBD1 agrees at 7 bases. Sequencing input: memory CD4+ T cells sorted from blood. Subset denoted: CD45RA-negative fraction. The receptor comes from a woman in her 30s in good health. The CDR3 DNA is TGTGCCAGCAGGGATTCCGGAAACAGGGGCTTGGATGAGCAGTTCTTC. Its protein is CASRDSGNRGLDEQFF.